The 2 T cell receptor beta chains below come from one sample, sequenced in a study of blood T cells in healthy people across ages. Next came a second PCR, run for about 7 to 12 cycles, which used a sample-barcoded 5' primer along with a J-beta primer mix. A single record per CDR3 protein comes from TCRdb applying MiXCR to the 5' RACE reads. The sample consists of 1.4 million to 1.5 million distinct CDR3 sequences, roughly 40% of them appearing once. Sequences were obtained from blood. The receptors come from a woman aged 18-29 years in good health.

This rearrangement joins TRBV10-3 to TRBJ2-7, with no clear D. The V end was cut by 4 bases, the J end by 4 bases, with 8 bases between. CDR3 length: 12 amino acids. Germline V gene sequence: CDR1 ENHRY, CDR2 SYGVKD. The CDR3 loop reads CAISGNWYEQYF. For the CDR3, the DNA is TGTGCCATCAGTGGTAACTGGTACGAGCAGTACTTC.

This clonotype has more than one count but fewer than ten. The V and J genes are TRBV7-2 and TRBJ2-3, with D possibly being TRBD2 (5 bases). Germline lookup yields CDR1 SGHTA and CDR2 FQGNSA. The CDR3 length is 13 residues. The V end lost 5 bases, the J end lost 4 bases, and 10 bases lay between the germline ends. This CDR3 is CASSVLGADTQYF. As DNA, the CDR3 is TGTGCCAGCAGCGTACTAGGCGCAGATACGCAGTATTTT.